Reported below is one T cell receptor beta chain. As yet, its antigen is unknown. The study ran its PCR with 60 Vbeta and 13 Jbeta primers. Profiled with immunoSEQ multiplex PCR; TCRdb holds only in-frame clones, not every one. The sample has more than 110,000 clones; almost 80% are singletons. These data are taken from a study of cytomegalovirus exposure and HLA in healthy donors. This CDR3 comprises 14 residues. Per the germline V gene, CDR1 is ENHRY and CDR2 is SYGVKD. The ends lost 7 bases at V and 6 bases at J; junction bases unmatched: 8. Study-level points and caveats: Confirmation in vitro established that three CMV-associated chains were specific for CMV antigens. By HLA locus, TCR association rates varied in a later analysis, with DRB1 showing the most and HLA-C the fewest. Within a later analysis, the majority of CMV-associated TCR beta chains appeared HLA-restricted.

Despite likely unrecorded immune exposures, the donors were nominally healthy at the time of sampling. The sequence came from a man younger than 35 in good health and CMV-seronegative. The rearrangement uses TRBV10-3 and TRBJ2-3, with TRBD2 identical over 9 bases. The sample was PBMCs. The CDR3 loop reads CAINPGLAMDTQYF. CDR3 sequence (DNA): TGTGCCATCAACCCGGGACTAGCAATGGATACGCAGTATTTT.